This T cell receptor beta chain emerged from a study of CD8 T cells in ankylosing spondylitis (dated by TCRdb to 2016 to 2017). Some background on the complete study: The study profiled T cell receptor beta repertoires in healthy donors and ankylosing spondylitis patients to find disease-linked TCR variants. In total, the full study cohort was made up of some 100 healthy donors and about two dozen ankylosing spondylitis patients. Peripheral blood was sampled, and synovial fluid was additionally collected from ankylosing spondylitis patients.

Broader findings and caveats from the paper: The disease-linked clones were reported to be significantly enriched in matched synovial fluid samples from ankylosing spondylitis patients. Some TCR beta motif variants had previously been reported in synovial fluid and blood of reactive arthritis patients, which suggested common disease-initiation mechanisms. The disease-linked clones had a CD8+ phenotype and were found at relatively low frequencies in peripheral blood. Blood from ankylosing spondylitis patients appeared to be characterized by a TCR beta motif made up of eight highly homologous amino acid variants.

A remark on this clonotype: The clone's antigen remains unknown. No much larger clone is present one base from it, and per-base qualities are unavailable.

The sample was run on an Illumina HiSeq 2500. Quantitative 5'-RACE with molecular barcodes was used to prepare TCR beta libraries. The authors processed their data as follows. A new computational method based on a probabilistic model of VDJ rearrangement was used to identify disease-linked TCR variants. The raw public data were reprocessed by TCRdb itself: fastp quality trimming at Q25, MiXCR clonotype calling, in-frame beta chains only. Here each entry gathers all rows of one CDR3 protein and keeps the most common genes and DNA. TCRdb's processing, not the authors', yielded these V and J calls. This sample gives 800,000 to 900,000 distinct CDR3 sequences in total; about 12% of them show up just once. The ten largest account for approximately 0.46% of the sample. Sequencing was performed on blood, either unsorted or a sorted T cell fraction (not recorded which). The receptor's source is a male donor with ankylosing spondylitis.

The CDR3 sequence is CASSLQGARDYGYTF. The nucleotide sequence is given as TGTGCCAGCAGTCTACAGGGGGCGAGGGACTATGGCTACACCTTC. The sequence is built from TRBV27 and TRBJ1-2; 9 central bases correspond to TRBD1. CDR3 length: 15 amino acids, cysteine to phenylalanine. The entry retains the CDR3 DNA only, 45 bases that are in frame from base 1. CDR1 MNHEY and CDR2 SMNVEV were looked up in the germline V gene (reference sequence). Ends trimmed: V by 5 bases, J by 3 bases; bases unmatched to a gene: 7.